This TCR beta chain is from a study of OX40 agonist ivuxolimab in advanced cancers. Background on the study: Melanoma, hepatocellular carcinoma, head and neck or renal cell cancer occurred in dose-escalation patients. Findings and caveats of the study: With doses of 0.1 to 3.0 mg/kg, CD4+ and CD8+ blood T cells had undergone clonal expansion by week 6. Researchers did not establish what antigens the expanded peripheral T cells target. Expansion of clones was among the lowest in partial responders at 0.1-3.0 mg/kg.

Profiling relied on immunoSEQ multiplex PCR, and the TCRdb table lists in-frame clones only, not all of them. This repertoire shows about 21,000 clones, around four fifths found once; its top ten account for around 3.1%. Concerning this clone itself: Its antigen is still unknown.

The ends were cut back, 6 bases at V and 4 bases at J, with 21 bases in the middle. CDR1 is MNHNS, CDR2 SASEGT, per germline. The CDR3 is made up of 16 amino acids. Sequences were derived from CD4+ or CD8+ T cells sorted from blood, sampled in a trial of the OX40 agonist ivuxolimab. The TCR comes from an adult with an advanced solid tumor such as melanoma, head and neck, liver or kidney cancer. V is TRBV6-1 and J is TRBJ2-5, with TRBD1 as a possible D gene (6 bases). DNA for the CDR3: TGTGCCAGCAGCGAAACAGGGACGGGTGGTCGAGAGACCCAGTACTTC. Residues: CASSETGTGGRETQYF.